Sequencing of this TCR beta chain was carried out in a study of T cell responses to AZD1222 COVID-19 vaccine. Study-level points and caveats: Most donors were white British, females outnumbered males, and clonal diversity was possibly underestimated.

The protocol was immunoSEQ multiplex PCR, while the TCRdb copy is restricted to in-frame clones and leaves out a portion. There are 120,000 or so clones in the sample; 80% to 90% occur only once, and around 3.3% lies in the top ten. A word on this clone: The antigen is not known.

V lost 0 bases to trimming and J lost 4 bases, with 10 bases between them. CDR3 size: 14 residues. The V gene's germline CDR1 is SGDLS and CDR2 YYNGEE. The starting material was peripheral blood, obtained on day 0 of AZD1222 vaccination. This sequence was found in an adult in good health. The chain employs TRBV9 and TRBJ1-1, with a possible D match to TRBD1 (5 bases). The CDR3: CASSVGGMSTEAFF. CDR3 DNA: TGTGCCAGCAGCGTAGGGGGGATGAGCACTGAAGCTTTCTTT.